Reported below is one T cell receptor beta chain. This clone has only a few counts. Its antigen remains undetermined. Within one base of it there is no much larger clone, and no base qualities were kept. This entry belongs to a study of blood T cell repertoires in COVID-19 (dated by TCRdb to 2020 to 2022). Broadly, across the study: Samples covering the acute and convalescent phases of COVID-19 were provided by collaborators in the United States, Italy and Spain. The prospective study material was composed of cDNA or gDNA derived from T cells, B-cell-depleted T cells, or PBMCs. Deeply sampled blood TCRbeta repertoires from subjects exposed to, actively infected with, or recovered from COVID-19 were included in the dataset. A freely available public database, intended as a resource for researchers studying the immune response to SARS-CoV-2, is where the repertoires were released. The samples were drawn from the first 160 participants of the ongoing ImmuneRACE study and from 950 to 1,500 subjects provided by 6 global collaborators. Nearly every sample came with metadata listing a de-identified subject ID, COVID-19 status, age in years and sex. HLA class I and class II types, where available, came from metadata supplied by the sample provider rather than from assay-based typing.

What the authors observed across the whole study: The amount of clinical and demographic metadata varied by source and participant and was provided uncurated.

Each collaborating institution followed its own protocols to collect whole blood in K2EDTA tubes. For TCRbeta analysis, collaborators shipped samples in one of three forms: frozen whole blood, isolated PBMCs, or DNA extracted from either of those sample types. TCRbeta CDR3 regions were amplified from genomic DNA by means of the immunoSEQ Assay, a bias-controlled multiplex PCR. From the authors' description of their analysis: Nucleated cell counts per sample were estimated from amplification of reference gene primers within the assay. Sequence reads were collapsed and filtered to measure the absolute abundance of every unique TCRbeta CDR3 rearrangement. For each sample, productive Simpson clonality was calculated as the square root of Simpson's diversity index over productive rearrangements. What TCRdb holds here is the immuneACCESS table cut down to in-frame rearrangements. Part of the clones is not present; checked against another copy, under half of the missing clones reflect an unresolved V gene, and the others are unexplained. D and trimming were read from the DNA, whereas the V and J calls and clone size are those reported in that table. The sample includes about 290,000 clones, with approximately 86% observed a single time. Around 4.5% of the sample rests with the top ten.

Per the germline V gene, SGHRS is the CDR1 and YFSETQ is the CDR2. The CDR3 measures 14 amino acids from cysteine to phenylalanine. Only the CDR3 DNA stays, 42 bases, in frame from base 1. Deletion took 4 bases off V and 1 base off J, with a span of 11 bases between the germline ends. The clonotype was recovered from a woman aged 45-60 years with active or convalescent COVID-19. Sequenced: peripheral blood. The chain was built from TRBV5-1 and TRBJ1-1; TRBD1 is a possible D gene, resting on 5 matching bases. The CDR3: CASSGPTENTEAFF. DNA sequence: TGCGCCAGCAGCGGCCCGACAGAGAACACTGAAGCTTTCTTT.